These 12 T cell receptor beta chains were all obtained from the same sample, sequenced in a study of blood T cell repertoires in COVID-19 (dated by TCRdb to 2020 to 2021). The library was built by means of the immunoSEQ multiplex PCR assay. As stored in TCRdb, this immuneACCESS dataset retains in-frame rearrangements with V and J assigned. A fraction of the clones does not appear; measured against another copy, unresolved V genes explain less than half of the discrepancy, and the remainder lacks a known reason. This sample holds more than 250,000 clones; approximately 85% were observed only once. The biggest ten clones account for roughly 1.6% of the sample. The sequencing input was peripheral blood. The receptors here all came from a woman aged 45-59 years with acute or convalescent COVID-19.

As to this clone: At one end the junction does not follow the germline gene, possibly because of a read error. This chain uses TRBV7-3 with TRBJ1-1; TRBD1 is a possible D gene (6 bases). Germline V gene data show CDR1 as SGHTA and CDR2 as FQGTGA. This CDR3 is 15 amino acids long. DNA for the CDR3: TGTGCCAGCAGCCTAACCGCAATAAGGGGGTCTGAAGCTTTCTTT. This encodes CASSLTAIRGSEAFF.

The V gene is TRBV27, the J gene TRBJ1-2, with TRBD1 identical over 7 bases. The CDR3 has 14 amino acids. The trim removed 2 bases at V and 7 bases at J, leaving 7 bases unmatched. Germline loops: CDR1 MNHEY, CDR2 SMNVEV (reference sequence). This chain's CDR3 is CASSLNRGGGGYTF. CDR3 sequence (DNA): TGTGCCAGCAGTTTAAACAGGGGAGGAGGTGGCTACACCTTC.

The rearrangement links TRBV5-1 to TRBJ2-2; tentative D call: TRBD1 (6 bases). V gave up 4 bases and J gave up 7 bases, with 17 bases separating them. Looked up from germline, CDR1 is SGHRS and CDR2 is YFSETQ. This CDR3 is 15 amino acids long. CDR3 DNA: TGCGCCAGCAGCCTTCGGGCAGGGGTCGGCGGGGAGCTGTTTTTT. Translated: CASSLRAGVGGELFF.

The CDR3 here is CATWDREDGYTF. The CDR3 DNA reads TGTGCCACCTGGGACAGGGAGGATGGCTACACCTTC. The chain couples TRBV24-1 to TRBJ1-2; TRBD1 matches 9 bases. Germline V gives CDR1 KGHDR, CDR2 SFDVKD. The junction had 4 bases not matched to a gene; V was cut back by 9 bases and J by 6 bases. The CDR3 spans 12 residues.

V usage is TRBV7-9 and J usage is TRBJ2-5; D gene uncertain. The germline gives CDR1 SEHNR, CDR2 FQNEAQ (reference sequence). V lost 1 base and J lost 8, with 8 bases in between. This CDR3 contains 12 residues. Written as DNA, the CDR3 is TGTGCCAGCAGCTTAGGTCTCACAACCCAGTACTTC. The encoded protein is CASSLGLTTQYF. The full variable domain, with the rest looked up from reference TRBV7-9 and TRBJ2-5, is DTGVSQNPRHKITKRGQNVTFRCDPISEHNRLYWYRQTLGQGPEFLTYFQNEAQLEKSRLLSDRFSAERPKGSFSTLEIQRTEQGDSAMYLCASSLGLTTQYFGPGTRLLVL.

V and J are TRBV18 and TRBJ2-3; no clear D. The CDR3 extends over 11 amino acids. Between the trimmed V and J ends, which lost 5 bases and 2 bases, there was a span of 2 bases. Germline-derived CDR1 and CDR2 are KGHSH and LQKENI. The CDR3 loop is CASSYTDTQYF. The CDR3 DNA reads TGTGCCAGCTCATACACAGATACGCAGTATTTT.

The rearrangement joins TRBV5-1 to TRBJ2-2, with D maybe TRBD2 (6 bases). This CDR3 contains 13 residues. The V gene lost 5 bases and the J gene lost 4 bases, with 9 bases spanning the gap. The germline CDR1 and CDR2 sequences are SGHRS and YFSETQ. CDR3 amino acids: CASSWGGTGELFF. CDR3 nucleotide sequence: TGCGCCAGCAGTTGGGGAGGCACCGGGGAGCTGTTTTTT.

This clone was counted only a few times. CDR3 nucleotide sequence: TGTGCCAGCAGCCAAGTAGCAGGGGTATATGAGCAGTTCTTC. Residues: CASSQVAGVYEQFF. The chain links TRBV3-1 (or the pseudogene TRBV3-2) to TRBJ2-1; D is possibly TRBD1 (6 bases). V lost 1 base to trimming and J lost 8 bases, with 12 bases between them. The CDR3 covers 14 residues. Germline loops: CDR1 LGHDT, CDR2 YNNKEL (reference sequence).

V and J are TRBV5-1 and TRBJ2-7; TRBD2 aligns across 13 bases. The germline CDR1 and CDR2 sequences are SGHRS and YFSETQ. The V segment lost 4 bases and the J segment 5 bases; nucleotides outside the gene matches: 15. The CDR3 consists of 18 residues. The CDR3 region has the DNA TGCGCCAGCAGCCCCTTCCTTCCGGGACTAGCGGGATTGGACGAGCAGTACTTC. Protein sequence: CASSPFLPGLAGLDEQYF. Based on the CDR3 plus reference TRBV5-1 and TRBJ2-7, the full variable domain is KAGVTQTPRYLIKTRGQQVTLSCSPISGHRSVSWYQQTPGQGLQFLFEYFSETQRNKGNFPGRFSGRQFSNSRSEMNVSTLELGDSALYLCASSPFLPGLAGLDEQYFGPGTRLTVT.

The chain carries TRBV30 and TRBJ1-5; TRBD1 is a possible D gene (5 bases). Germline CDR1 and CDR2: GTSNPN and SVGIG (reference sequence). This CDR3 contains 13 residues. V was trimmed by 0 bases and J by 4 bases, leaving 7 bases between them. The chain's CDR3 is CAWSVTGNQPQHF. CDR3 coding DNA: TGTGCCTGGAGTGTAACAGGAAATCAGCCCCAGCATTTT.

This clone was counted a few times. The chain carries TRBV7-3 and TRBJ2-7; D is perhaps TRBD2 (7 bases). The CDR3 has 13 residues. Germline V CDR1 and CDR2: SGHTA, FQGTGA. The V end lost 1 base, the J end lost 5 bases, and 9 bases lay between the germline ends. Here the CDR3 reads CASSLSGGNEQYF. Written as DNA, the CDR3 is TGTGCCAGCAGCTTAAGCGGGGGCAACGAGCAGTACTTC.

This clone has a single count. The chain employs TRBV29-1 and TRBJ2-3; D perhaps matches TRBD2 (6 bases). Trimming cost V 4 bases and J 0 bases, with 20 bases left between them. Germline V lookup: CDR1 SQVTM, CDR2 ANQGSEA. This CDR3 comprises 17 residues. The DNA for the CDR3 is TGCAGCGTTGGGGGACGGAGGGCCCAAACTAGCACAGATACGCAGTATTTT. This codes for CSVGGRRAQTSTDTQYF.